This note documents a single T cell receptor (beta chain) sequence. Germline V CDR1 and CDR2: SGHVS, FNYEAQ. After removal of 5 bases from V and 2 bases from J, the junction contained 6 bases not matched to a gene. CDR3 length: 15 amino acids. This entry comes from a study of OX40 agonist ivuxolimab in advanced cancers. Assay: immunoSEQ multiplex PCR; the TCRdb copy retains only in-frame clones and omits some. Among tens of thousands of clones, 70% to 85% were seen once, and the ten largest hold less than 9.5%. Autoimmune disease history or systemic immunosuppression led to patients being barred. This sequence joins TRBV7-6 and TRBJ2-7, with TRBD1 matching 10 bases. The TCR originated in an adult with an advanced solid tumor such as melanoma, head and neck, liver or kidney cancer. Sequencing was performed on CD4+ or CD8+ T cells sorted from blood, taken in a trial of the OX40 agonist ivuxolimab. The chain's CDR3 is CASSLGQGGAYEQYF. DNA of the CDR3: TGTGCCAGCAGCCTTGGACAGGGGGGAGCCTACGAGCAGTACTTC.